Listed below are T cell receptor beta chains from one sample, sequenced in a study of blood T cells in healthy people across ages. MiXCR was run by TCRdb on the 5' RACE reads, yielding one entry per CDR3 protein. The sample contains roughly 800,000 distinct CDR3 sequences, less than 70% of which appear only once. The sample comprised blood. Receptors were obtained from an elderly man in good health. CDR3s include the opening cysteine and the closing phenylalanine or tryptophan. The D gene is left open where the match is weak. Clone size is stated in some rows and not others, as once, few, many or a class when expanded.

d_gene,v_gene,abundance,j_gene,CDR3nt,CDR3aa
-,TRBV2,-,TRBJ2-7,TGTGCCAGCAGTGAACAGGGCCCCGACTACGAGCAGTACTTC,CASSEQGPDYEQYF
TRBD2,TRBV24-1,-,TRBJ2-1,TGTGCCACCAGTCCCCTAGCGGGGAGCTCCTACAATGAGCAGTTCTTC,CATSPLAGSSYNEQFF
-,TRBV3-1,once,TRBJ1-2,TGTGCCAGCAGCCAACTGCTCCTACAGGGTGACTATGGCTACACCTTC,CASSQLLLQGDYGYTF
TRBD2,TRBV5-1,-,TRBJ2-1,TGCGCCAGCAGCTTAACCGGGACTAGCGACTACAATGAGCAGTTCTTC,CASSLTGTSDYNEQFF
-,TRBV5-6,-,TRBJ2-2,TGTGCCAGCAGCCATCGGTGGGGGGAGCTGTTTTTT,CASSHRWGELFF
TRBD2,TRBV12-3/TRBV12-4,-,TRBJ2-7,TGTGCCAGCAGTTTAGGGGCGGGAGACACCTACGAGCAGTACTTC,CASSLGAGDTYEQYF
-,TRBV2,few,TRBJ2-7,TGTGCCAGCAGGCAGGGGCCGACCTACGAGCAGTACTTC,CASRQGPTYEQYF
-,TRBV20-1,few,TRBJ1-1,TGCAGTGCACCCCGGGGGACAAAGAACACTGAAGCTTTCTTT,CSAPRGTKNTEAFF
-,TRBV11-2,-,TRBJ2-4,TGTGCCAGCAGCTTAGTTGCCCGGGGGAACATTCAGTACTTC,CASSLVARGNIQYF
-,TRBV3-1,-,TRBJ2-1,TGTGCCAGCAGCCAAGGGTGGAGTGAGCAGTTCTTC,CASSQGWSEQFF
TRBD2,TRBV4-2,few,TRBJ2-1,TGTGCCAGCAGCCAAGAGGGGGGGGAGGTCAACAATGAGCAGTTCTTC,CASSQEGGEVNNEQFF
-,TRBV4-1,once,TRBJ2-5,TGCGCCAGCAGCCAAGCAACCCAGCTTAGAGAGACCCAGTACTTC,CASSQATQLRETQYF
TRBD1,TRBV11-2,many,TRBJ2-7,TGTGCCAGCAGCCTGGGACAGGGACTCTACGAGCAGTACTTC,CASSLGQGLYEQYF
-,TRBV20-1,-,TRBJ1-4,TGCAGTGCTACGCAAGCAACTAATGAAAAACTGTTTTTT,CSATQATNEKLFF
TRBD2,TRBV27,many,TRBJ2-4,TGTGCCAGCACCCGGGGGGATGAGCAGTACTTC,CASTRGDEQYF
TRBD1,TRBV2,once,TRBJ1-2,TGTGCCAGCAGTGCGGACAGGGTGGCGAATGGCTACACCTTC,CASSADRVANGYTF
-,TRBV24-1,few,TRBJ2-1,TGTGCCACCAGTGATTTGCAAGGGAGCTACAATGAGCAGTTCTTC,CATSDLQGSYNEQFF
TRBD1,TRBV2,-,TRBJ2-7,TGTGCCAGCAGTCTTTCACAGGGGCGATACGAGCAGTACTTC,CASSLSQGRYEQYF
TRBD2,TRBV9,-,TRBJ2-7,TGTGCCAGCAGCCCGGGGGGGCCTGGGAGCCCTACCTACGAGCAGTACTTC,CASSPGGPGSPTYEQYF
-,TRBV11-2,-,TRBJ2-1,TGTGCCAGCAGCGGCGACGGGCTCTCCTACAATGAGCAGTTCTTC,CASSGDGLSYNEQFF
TRBD1,TRBV3-1,-,TRBJ2-7,TGTGCCAGCAGCCCACGGGACAGGATATCCTACGAGCAGTACTTC,CASSPRDRISYEQYF
TRBD1,TRBV2,-,TRBJ1-1,TGTGCCAGCAGTAAAGACAGGGTTGTCACTGAAGCTTTCTTT,CASSKDRVVTEAFF
TRBD1,TRBV18,few,TRBJ2-7,TGTGCCAGCTCACCAAAGGGGGGACAGGGATCCTACGAGCAGTACTTC,CASSPKGGQGSYEQYF
-,TRBV5-5,-,TRBJ1-2,TGTGCCAGCAGCCCCGAGGGGGGCCTTTTCTATGGCTACACCTTC,CASSPEGGLFYGYTF
TRBD2,TRBV12-3/TRBV12-4,-,TRBJ2-1,TGTGCCAGCAGGGAAGCGGGAGTTATTAGTAATGAGCAGTTCTTC,CASREAGVISNEQFF
-,TRBV10-3,-,TRBJ2-1,TGTGCCATCAGTGAGTCTGTAATCGGGCCCTACAATGAGCAGTTCTTC,CAISESVIGPYNEQFF
-,TRBV5-8,once,TRBJ1-2,TGTGCCAGCAGCTTGACAGGGTATTGGAGTGGCTACACCTTC,CASSLTGYWSGYTF
-,TRBV3-1,-,TRBJ2-1,TGTGCCAGCAGCCAAGTTTCGGGAAGGTGGGACAATGAGCAGTTCTTC,CASSQVSGRWDNEQFF
TRBD2,TRBV12-3/TRBV12-4,-,TRBJ2-1,TGTGCCAGCAGTTTAGCGGGACTACCAACCTACAATGAGCAGTTCTTC,CASSLAGLPTYNEQFF
TRBD1,TRBV9,-,TRBJ2-1,TGTGCCAGCAGCGTCATGGGACAGGGGTCCGGGAATGAGCAGTTCTTC,CASSVMGQGSGNEQFF
-,TRBV5-1,-,TRBJ2-6,TGCGCCAGCAGCTTGGATCGCAGGGCCGGGTCTGGGGCCAACGTCCTGACTTTC,CASSLDRRAGSGANVLTF
-,TRBV7-6,-,TRBJ2-1,TGTGCCAGCGGGATTTCCAATGAGCAGTTCTTC,CASGISNEQFF
-,TRBV29-1,few,TRBJ1-2,TGCAGCGTAGACCAAGCGAGCGGCTACACCTTC,CSVDQASGYTF
TRBD2,TRBV7-2,-,TRBJ2-1,TGTGCCAGCAGCTTAGGTCCGCGGGGGGTCAATGAGCAGTTCTTC,CASSLGPRGVNEQFF
TRBD1,TRBV28,-,TRBJ1-5,TGTGCCAGCAGTTCATCCGGGACAGGGAGTTCTAGCAATCAGCCCCAGCATTTT,CASSSSGTGSSSNQPQHF
-,TRBV6-5,-,TRBJ2-7,TGTGCCAGCGGATTTAGGGACGGCTCCTACGAGCAGTACTTC,CASGFRDGSYEQYF
-,TRBV9,-,TRBJ2-2,TGTGCCAGCAGCGTAGATCTAACCGGGGAGCTGTTTTTT,CASSVDLTGELFF
TRBD2,TRBV7-9,-,TRBJ2-2,TGTGCCAGCAGCTTTCGGGAAGCGGGAGGCCCCGGGGAGCTGTTTTTT,CASSFREAGGPGELFF
TRBD2,TRBV7-2,many,TRBJ2-5,TGTGCCAGCAGCCTAAGCGGGAGTGGGACCCAGTACTTC,CASSLSGSGTQYF
-,TRBV21-1,-,TRBJ2-1,TGTGCCAGCAGCAACTACAGGGGGCTAAGACCGGGGGTGGGCAATGAGCGGTTCTTC,CASSNYRGLRPGVGNERFF
-,TRBV6-5,-,TRBJ2-5,TGTGCCAGCAGTTATGGGGAAGTTGGCCAAGAGACCCAGTACTTC,CASSYGEVGQETQYF
-,TRBV27,few,TRBJ2-7,TGTGCCAGCAGTCGGACTGGCAGGTACGAGCAGTACTTC,CASSRTGRYEQYF
-,TRBV2,-,TRBJ2-5,TGTGCCAGCAGTGAAGCGCAGCCCGGACAGCACCAAGAGACCCAGTACTTC,CASSEAQPGQHQETQYF
-,TRBV3-1,-,TRBJ1-5,TGTGCCAGCAGCTCGAGGTCGGGGCCGAGCAATCAGCCCCAGCATTTT,CASSSRSGPSNQPQHF
TRBD2,TRBV5-5,-,TRBJ2-1,TGTGCCTGCAGTCACAGCGGGGGGAATGAGCAGTTCTTC,CACSHSGGNEQFF
TRBD1,TRBV2,-,TRBJ1-5,TGTGCCAGCAGTGAGGAAGGGGGCAATCGTCAGCCCCAGCATTTT,CASSEEGGNRQPQHF
-,TRBV4-1,-,TRBJ1-1,TGCGCCAGCAGCCAAGAGGTCGGACTGAACACTGAAGCTTTCTTT,CASSQEVGLNTEAFF
-,TRBV19,-,TRBJ2-6,TGTGCCAGTAGTATAAGGAGGGGACCCTCTGGGGCCAACGTCCTGACTTTC,CASSIRRGPSGANVLTF
-,TRBV7-2,few,TRBJ1-1,TGTGCCAGCAGCGTAGAAAGCAGGGTTGAAGCTTTCTTT,CASSVESRVEAFF
TRBD2,TRBV29-1,-,TRBJ2-3,TGCGGCGTTTGGTTCGGGGGGGCTAAGAGCACAGATACGCAGTATTTT,CGVWFGGAKSTDTQYF
TRBD1,TRBV7-2,-,TRBJ1-6,TGTGCCAGCAGCCCTCGACAGGGGCAGAATTCACCCCTCCACTTT,CASSPRQGQNSPLHF
-,TRBV6-1,-,TRBJ1-2,TGTGCCAGCGGATTAGTTCGTTTGACAGGAAGGAGCTATGGCTACACCTTC,CASGLVRLTGRSYGYTF
-,TRBV5-6,few,TRBJ2-6,TGTGCCAGCAGCTTTGGGACGGGCTCTGGGGCCAACGTCCTGACTTTC,CASSFGTGSGANVLTF
TRBD2,TRBV20-1,few,TRBJ2-1,TGCAGTGCTCAAAGGGACTATCTGAGGAATGAGCAGTTCTTC,CSAQRDYLRNEQFF
-,TRBV12-3/TRBV12-4,-,TRBJ2-1,TGTGCCAGCAGTTTTTGGACTTTCGACAATGAGCAGTTCTTC,CASSFWTFDNEQFF
-,TRBV12-5,-,TRBJ2-2,TGTGCTAGTGGGCGGGGTCAGGGAGACACCGGGGAGCTGTTTTTT,CASGRGQGDTGELFF
TRBD1,TRBV9,few,TRBJ2-7,TGTGCCAGCAGCGTCCGGGACAGAACCTACGAGCAGTACTTC,CASSVRDRTYEQYF